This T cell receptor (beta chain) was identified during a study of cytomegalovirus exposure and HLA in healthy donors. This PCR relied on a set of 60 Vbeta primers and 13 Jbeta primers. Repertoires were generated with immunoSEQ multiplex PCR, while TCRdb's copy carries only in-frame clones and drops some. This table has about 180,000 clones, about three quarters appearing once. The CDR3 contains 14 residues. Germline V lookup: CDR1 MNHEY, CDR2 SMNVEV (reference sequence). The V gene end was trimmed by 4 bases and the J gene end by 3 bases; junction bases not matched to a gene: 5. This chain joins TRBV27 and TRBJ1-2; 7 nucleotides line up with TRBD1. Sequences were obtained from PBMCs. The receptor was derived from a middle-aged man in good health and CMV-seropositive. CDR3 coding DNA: TGTGCCAGCAGTTCGACAGGGCGATACTATGGCTACACCTTC. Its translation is CASSSTGRYYGYTF.